This TCR beta chain stems from a study of beta chain features in type 1 diabetes. General observations from the study: Researchers report that Type 1 diabetes patients had moderately but significantly shorter TCRB CDR3s across all four CD4+ subsets.

The authors reverse transcribed all of the isolated RNA, so sequencing captured expressed TCRB transcripts. Naive, central memory and regulatory T cell samples came to a mean of approximately 4 million reads. Data came from immunoSEQ multiplex PCR; TCRdb stores just in-frame clones and leaves some out. Among about 70,000 clones listed, about 50% were seen once. This clone was counted only a few times. The antigen remains undetermined. CD45RO/CCR7/CD25/CD127/CD95/CD27 staining was used to isolate CD4+ naive, central memory, regulatory and stem cell-like memory cells by sorting. This clonotype was obtained from a young man with type 1 diabetes. The source material was central memory CD4+ T cells from blood.

The CDR3 reads CASSLVGTQNTGELFF. Written as DNA, the CDR3 is TGTGCCAGCAGCTTAGTGGGGACACAGAACACCGGGGAGCTGTTTTTT. The V gene is TRBV7-2, the J gene TRBJ2-2, with D perhaps TRBD1 (6 bases). V lost 1 base to trimming and J lost 1 base, with 10 bases between them. This CDR3 contains 16 residues. The V gene's germline CDR1 is SGHTA and CDR2 FQGNSA.